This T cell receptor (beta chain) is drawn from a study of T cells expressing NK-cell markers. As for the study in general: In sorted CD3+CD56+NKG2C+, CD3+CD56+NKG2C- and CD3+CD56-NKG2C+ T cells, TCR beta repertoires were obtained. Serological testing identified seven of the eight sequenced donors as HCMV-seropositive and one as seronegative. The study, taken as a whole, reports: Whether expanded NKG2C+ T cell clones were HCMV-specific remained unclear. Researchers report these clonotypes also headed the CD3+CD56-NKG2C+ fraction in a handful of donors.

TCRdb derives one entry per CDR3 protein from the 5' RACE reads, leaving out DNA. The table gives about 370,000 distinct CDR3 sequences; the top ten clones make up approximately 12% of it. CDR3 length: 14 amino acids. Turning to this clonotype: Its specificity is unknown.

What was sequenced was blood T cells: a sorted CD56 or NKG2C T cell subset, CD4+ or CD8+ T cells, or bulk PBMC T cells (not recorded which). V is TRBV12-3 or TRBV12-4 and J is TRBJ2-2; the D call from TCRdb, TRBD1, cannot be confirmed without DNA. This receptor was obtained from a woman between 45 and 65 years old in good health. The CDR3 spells CASRQGNKVGELFF.